This T cell receptor (beta chain) is drawn from a study of CD8 T cells in Susac syndrome. V was shortened by 5 bases and J by 4 bases, with 11 bases between the two germline ends. The CDR3 runs 14 residues. Germline-derived CDR1 and CDR2 are LNHNV and YYDKDF (reference sequence). RNA was extracted with the RNeasy kit, and a quantity of roughly 0.5 to 1 ug was reverse transcribed using random hexamers. MiXCR, applied by TCRdb to the immunoSEQ multiplex PCR reads, yields one record per CDR3 protein. The data contain approximately 160,000 distinct CDR3 sequences, about 96% of them seen just once; the ten biggest clones take up around 0.12%. CD8+ and CD4+ T cells from blood underwent TCR beta sequencing. It was negative isolation that provided the CD8+ and CD4+ T cells, whereas TEMRA cells were enriched by FACS.

The sequenced material came from CD4+ T cells from PBMCs. This rearrangement joins TRBV15 to TRBJ1-4; a possible D gene is TRBD1 (6 bases). The sequence came from a human donor with Susac syndrome. The CDR3 nucleotides are TGTGCCACCAGCGACAGGTCGGGTAATGAAAAACTGTTTTTT. Encoded protein: CATSDRSGNEKLFF.